The following is a TCR beta chain sequence with its context. One end of the junction varies from germline; a read error may be responsible. The sample comes from a study of T cells in Graves' hyperthyroidism and ophthalmopathy. This CDR3 comprises 14 residues. In germline, CDR1 is MNHEY, CDR2 SMNVEV (reference sequence). Researchers took RNA transcripts and amplified the TCR beta CDR3 regions from them. The HTBI primer set was used in a first-round RT-PCR of the TCR CDR3. TCRdb reprocessed the multiplex PCR reads with MiXCR, giving one entry per CDR3 protein. The table shows 400,000 to 550,000 distinct CDR3 sequences, with around an eighth occurring only once.

The sequence came from a woman younger than 30 with Graves' hyperthyroidism. The V gene is TRBV27, the J gene TRBJ1-1; no clear D gene. Sequencing input: blood. The CDR3 is CASNGGSLNAEAFF. CDR3 bases: TGTGCCAGCAATGGAGGGTCGTTGAACGCTGAAGCTTTCTTT.